One sample yielded the 20 T cell receptor beta chains listed below, sequenced in a study of T-cell reconstitution after alpha-beta-depleted transplantation in children. Unique molecular identifiers were built into the TCRbeta library. Via MiXCR, TCRdb re-called the PCR reads, giving one row per CDR3 protein. The data show approximately 980,000 distinct CDR3 sequences, under 30% seen once. This material consisted of PBMCs, mostly from graft donor cells, taken 360 days after TCRalphabeta/CD19-depleted stem cell transplant. The receptors derive from a boy less than two years old who had a stem cell transplant for SCID, so the T cells may come from the graft donor.

This clonotype has just a few counts. The rearrangement joins TRBV28 to TRBJ2-3; tentative D call: TRBD1 (7 bases). The CDR3 runs 14 residues. The V end was cut by 5 bases, the J end by 5 bases, with 14 bases between. Germline V CDR1 and CDR2: MDHEN, SYDVKM. The CDR3 nucleotides read TGTGCCAGCAGTCAGACAGGGCGGGGAGATACGCAGTATTTT. It encodes CASSQTGRGDTQYF. Full variable domain (rest looked up from reference TRBV28 and TRBJ2-3): DVKVTQSSRYLVKRTGEKVFLECVQDMDHENMFWYRQDPGLGLRLIYFSYDVKMKEKGDIPEGYSVSREKKERFSLILESASTNQTSMYLCASSQTGRGDTQYFGPGTRLTVL.

This clonotype occurred a few times. The CDR3 DNA reads TGCGCCAGCAGCTTGGCCGGGACAGGGGGCCTCGAGCAGTACTTC. Protein: CASSLAGTGGLEQYF. The chain is built from TRBV5-1 and TRBJ2-7, with 12 positions matching TRBD1. J was trimmed by 6 bases and V by 0 bases; bases with no gene match: 4. The CDR3 sequence is 15 residues long. Germline values: CDR1 SGHRS, CDR2 YFSETQ.

CDR3 residues: CASSWDAGPDNEKLFF. The DNA for the CDR3 is TGTGCCAGCAGCTGGGACGCTGGGCCTGATAATGAAAAACTGTTTTTT. V and J are TRBV25-1 and TRBJ1-4, with D perhaps TRBD1 (5 bases). Germline V lookup: CDR1 MGHDK, CDR2 SYGVNS. The CDR3 is made up of 16 amino acids. Trimming cost V 6 bases and J 4 bases, with 18 bases left between them.

This clonotype was seen a single time. The CDR3 nucleotides read TGCAGTGCTTGGGACCTATCCGGGAATTTGGGGGCCCAGCATTTT. Translation gives CSAWDLSGNLGAQHF. This rearrangement joins TRBV20-1 to TRBJ1-5, with TRBD1 as a possible D gene (5 bases). Germline V gene lookup returns CDR1 DFQATT and CDR2 SNEGSKA (reference sequence). Trimming cost V 5 bases and J 11 bases, with 25 bases left between them. The length of the CDR3 is 15 residues.

This clonotype was recorded at least ten times. The chain employs TRBV7-6 and TRBJ2-7; 9 positions match TRBD1. The CDR3 runs 14 residues. Germline lookup yields CDR1 SGHVS and CDR2 FNYEAQ. J lost 4 bases, V lost 0 bases, and 1 base had no gene match. The CDR3 coding sequence is TGTGCCAGCAGCTTAGCCGACAGGGGGTACGAGCAGTACTTC. It is translated as CASSLADRGYEQYF.

This clonotype was seen a few times. V and J are TRBV20-1 and TRBJ2-3; D remains ambiguous. V gave up 2 bases and J gave up 4 bases, with 7 bases separating them. The germline V gene has CDR1 DFQATT and CDR2 SNEGSKA (reference sequence). The CDR3 is 12 residues long. The CDR3, as DNA: TGCAGTGCTAGATCCTATCCAGATACGCAGTATTTT. Translation: CSARSYPDTQYF.

The chain has TRBV29-1 and TRBJ2-5, with 7 bases lining up with TRBD1. The CDR3 covers 13 residues. CDR1 is SQVTM, CDR2 ANQGSEA, per germline. Unmatched junction bases numbered 5, after V lost 2 bases and J lost 5 bases. Here the CDR3 DNA reads TGCAGCGTTGAAACCCGACAGGGTGAGACCCAGTACTTC. It codes for CSVETRQGETQYF.

The CDR3 here is CASGMDRAGTEAFF. The CDR3 bases are TGTGCCAGCGGGATGGACAGGGCTGGAACTGAAGCTTTCTTT. The chain links TRBV12-3 or TRBV12-4 to TRBJ1-1; 8 bases map to TRBD1. Trimming took 8 bases from V and 5 from J; bases not matched to a gene: 10. The CDR3 is 14 residues long.

This clonotype has a single count. V is TRBV5-1 and J is TRBJ2-3; 11 nucleotides agree with TRBD2. Germline CDR1 SGHRS, CDR2 YFSETQ. V trimming: 0 bases; J trimming: 5 bases; junction bases outside the gene matches: 8. CDR3 length: 17 amino acids. CDR3 residues: CASSLVPSGGPGDTQYF. For the CDR3, the DNA is TGCGCCAGCAGCTTGGTCCCTAGCGGGGGGCCCGGAGATACGCAGTATTTT.

This clonotype was counted between two and nine times. This chain uses TRBV7-8 with TRBJ2-1; D possibly corresponds to TRBD2 (6 bases). Germline V lookup: CDR1 SGHVS, CDR2 FQNEAQ. The CDR3 loop spans 19 amino acids. Trimming stripped 2 bases from V and 0 bases from J, with 20 bases between. CDR3 DNA sequence: TGTGCCAGCAGCTTATCTTTAAGGGCAGCACTAGCCTCCTACAATGAGCAGTTCTTC. Encoded protein: CASSLSLRAALASYNEQFF.

The chain links TRBV5-1 to TRBJ1-2; TRBD1 matches 10 bases. Trimming took 0 bases from V and 2 from J; bases not matched to a gene: 7. This CDR3 is 17 amino acids long. Germline CDR1 SGHRS, CDR2 YFSETQ. CDR3 loop: CASSLATGGQGNYGYTF. Written as DNA, the CDR3 is TGCGCCAGCAGCTTGGCGACAGGGGGCCAGGGAAACTATGGCTACACCTTC.

The chain combines TRBV19 with TRBJ2-1; D is undetermined. This CDR3 has 14 residues. Germline V gives CDR1 LNHDA, CDR2 SQIVND (reference sequence). Between the trimmed V and J ends, which lost 9 bases and 0 bases, there was a span of 12 bases. In DNA, the CDR3 is TGTGCCAGCAGTCTTTGGGACTCCTACAATGAGCAGTTCTTC. It specifies CASSLWDSYNEQFF.

This chain links TRBV28 with TRBJ2-1; maybe TRBD2 (6 bases). V was clipped by 5 bases and J by 4 bases, with 18 bases between them. CDR3 length: 16 amino acids. The germline V gene has CDR1 MDHEN and CDR2 SYDVKM. The CDR3 spells CASSGLHGLKYNEQFF. CDR3 coding DNA: TGTGCCAGCAGTGGACTACATGGGCTAAAATACAATGAGCAGTTCTTC.

This clonotype was seen more than once but under ten times. This rearrangement joins TRBV6-1 to TRBJ2-3; D remains ambiguous. The CDR3 spans 15 residues. Trimming stripped 7 bases from V and 1 base from J, with 15 bases between. CDR1 is MNHNS and CDR2 is SASEGT in the germline V gene. For the CDR3, the DNA is TGTGCCAGCACCAACGTGGGTGGGCGCACAGATACGCAGTATTTT. Protein: CASTNVGGRTDTQYF.

The CDR3 DNA reads TGCGCCAGCAGCTTGATTGACAGGAGCTCCTACGAGCAGTACTTC. The encoded protein is CASSLIDRSSYEQYF. The rearrangement uses TRBV5-1 and TRBJ2-7; D possibly corresponds to TRBD1 (6 bases). Looked up from germline, CDR1 is SGHRS and CDR2 is YFSETQ. This CDR3 contains 15 residues. V shed 1 base and J shed 0 bases, with 11 bases lying between them.

The chain joins TRBV12-3 or TRBV12-4 to TRBJ2-1, with TRBD1 matching 9 bases. The CDR3 sequence is 15 residues long. V lost 7 bases, J lost 5 bases, and 9 bases stayed unmatched. The CDR3: CASTVGQGRNNEQFF. The CDR3 DNA follows: TGTGCCAGCACCGTGGGACAGGGCAGAAACAATGAGCAGTTCTTC.

The genes are TRBV10-3 and TRBJ2-3; the match to TRBD2 covers 12 bases. There are 16 residues in the CDR3. Germline loops: CDR1 ENHRY, CDR2 SYGVKD. Unmatched junction bases numbered 11, after V lost 8 bases and J lost 5 bases. CDR3 residues: CAIRRGTSGGKDTQYF. CDR3 nucleotide sequence: TGTGCCATCCGTAGGGGAACTAGCGGGGGGAAAGATACGCAGTATTTT.

This clonotype was detected once. The rearrangement uses TRBV5-1 and TRBJ2-2; 11 bases match TRBD2. CDR1 and CDR2 (germline): SGHRS, YFSETQ. The CDR3 consists of 16 residues. V lost 2 bases to trimming and J lost 0 bases; unmatched junction nucleotides: 0. The CDR3 here is CASSFSGGANTGELFF. CDR3 sequence (DNA): TGCGCCAGCAGCTTTAGCGGGGGGGCGAACACCGGGGAGCTGTTTTTT.

This clonotype has a count of ten or more. The chain combines TRBV4-1 with TRBJ1-1; D perhaps matches TRBD1 (5 bases). Germline V gene sequence: CDR1 MGHRA, CDR2 YSYEKL. The CDR3 is 13 residues long. V lost 4 bases and J 1 base, leaving 7 bases between the germline ends. In DNA form, the CDR3 reads TGCGCCAGCAGCCGGAGGGGGAACACTGAAGCTTTCTTT. The encoded protein is CASSRRGNTEAFF.

This sequence joins TRBV20-1 and TRBJ1-1, with unresolved D. Germline CDR1 DFQATT, CDR2 SNEGSKA (reference sequence). The CDR3 length is 12 residues. V gave up 1 base and J gave up 1 base, with 4 bases separating them. This CDR3 is CSARAQNTEAFF. DNA for the CDR3: TGCAGTGCTAGAGCCCAGAACACTGAAGCTTTCTTT.